This TCR beta chain was sequenced for a study of a mutant IDH1 vaccine in newly diagnosed glioma. At the level of the study: Former treatment meant radiotherapy, temozolomide, or both; the majority had gotten both.

Sequenced by immunoSEQ multiplex PCR; TCRdb stores in-frame clones only, minus some. Here the sample spans tens of thousands of clones, around 80% being singletons. CDR1 is SGHAT and CDR2 is FQNNGV in the germline V gene. The CDR3 is 15 residues long. Unmatched junction bases numbered 10, after V lost 7 bases and J lost 5 bases. Described time point: baseline, week 1 (first vaccination visit). The treatment is: pre-vaccination baseline after standard-of-care therapy. The sample here was PBMCs, taken from a glioma patient treated with radiotherapy, temozolomide or both. The chain is built from TRBV11-2 and TRBJ2-5; 10 nucleotides agree with TRBD2. The TCR was taken from a woman between 40 and 55 years old with glioma. In DNA, the CDR3 is TGTGCCAGCAACAGGGAGCGGGGGGGCCGGGAGACCCAGTACTTC. It specifies CASNRERGGRETQYF.